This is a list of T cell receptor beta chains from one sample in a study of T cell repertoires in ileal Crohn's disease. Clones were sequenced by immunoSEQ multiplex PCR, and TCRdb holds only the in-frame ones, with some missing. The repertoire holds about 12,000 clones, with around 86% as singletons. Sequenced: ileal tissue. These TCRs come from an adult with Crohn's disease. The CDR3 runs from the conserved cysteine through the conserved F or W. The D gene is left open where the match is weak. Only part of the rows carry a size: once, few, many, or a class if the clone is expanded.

CDR3: CASSLTGFDWTRNNEQFF; DNA: TGTGCCAGCAGCCTCACAGGGTTCGATTGGACACGGAACAATGAGCAGTTCTTC; J: TRBJ2-1; length: 18; V: TRBV5-6; size: -; D: -
CDR3: CASSLGAGQIYNEQFF; DNA: TGTGCCAGCAGCTTGGGTGCGGGACAGATCTACAATGAGCAGTTCTTC; J: TRBJ2-1; length: 16; V: TRBV5-4; size: once; D: -
CDR3: CASTREGPSYEQYF; DNA: TGCGCCAGCACCCGGGAGGGTCCGTCCTACGAGCAGTACTTC; J: TRBJ2-7; length: 14; V: TRBV5-1; size: -; D: TRBD2
CDR3: CASSLHLAGGPDTQYF; DNA: TGTGCCAGCAGCTTGCATCTAGCGGGGGGGCCGGATACGCAGTATTTT; J: TRBJ2-3; length: 16; V: TRBV5-6; size: -; D: TRBD2
CDR3: CASSQQADNEKLFF; DNA: TGTGCCAGCTCACAACAAGCGGATAATGAAAAACTGTTTTTT; J: TRBJ1-4; length: 14; V: TRBV18; size: few; D: -
CDR3: CASSQDFTGGPVF; DNA: TGTGCCAGCAGCCAAGATTTCACGGGGGGGCCCGTATTC; J: TRBJ2-7; length: 13; V: TRBV4-2; size: -; D: TRBD2
CDR3: CASSSLTSGGANTGELFF; DNA: TGTGCCAGCAGTTCCCTTACTAGCGGGGGGGCGAACACCGGGGAGCTGTTTTTT; J: TRBJ2-2; length: 18; V: TRBV28; size: -; D: TRBD2
CDR3: CASKGQGGRLAGVYEQYF; DNA: TGTGCCAGCAAGGGACAGGGGGGGAGACTAGCGGGAGTCTACGAGCAGTACTTC; J: TRBJ2-7; length: 18; V: TRBV2; size: -; D: -
CDR3: CASSVGGQSDTQYF; DNA: TGCGCCAGCAGCGTCGGGGGACAGTCCGATACGCAGTATTTT; J: TRBJ2-3; length: 14; V: TRBV5-1; size: -; D: -
CDR3: CASSHRQGGGNTGELFF; DNA: TGCGCCAGCAGCCACAGACAGGGGGGGGGAAACACCGGGGAGCTGTTTTTT; J: TRBJ2-2; length: 17; V: TRBV4-1; size: once; D: TRBD1
CDR3: CAWSWGRGRYEQYF; DNA: TGTGCCTGGAGTTGGGGCAGGGGGCGTTACGAGCAGTACTTC; J: TRBJ2-7; length: 14; V: TRBV30; size: -; D: TRBD1
CDR3: CASRTTQGSDEQFF; DNA: TGTGCCAGCAGGACAACACAGGGGTCGGATGAGCAGTTCTTC; J: TRBJ2-1; length: 14; V: TRBV2; size: few; D: TRBD1
CDR3: CASSLISSGGREQYF; DNA: TGTGCCAGCAGCTTGATCTCTAGTGGGGGGAGGGAGCAGTACTTC; J: TRBJ2-7; length: 15; V: TRBV5-4; size: once; D: -
CDR3: CASSLYPYQPQHF; DNA: TGTGCCAGCAGTCTCTACCCGTATCAGCCCCAGCATTTT; J: TRBJ1-5; length: 13; V: TRBV27; size: -; D: -
CDR3: CASSPGGNHEQYF; DNA: TGTGCCAGCAGTCCTGGCGGGAATCACGAGCAGTACTTC; J: TRBJ2-7; length: 13; V: TRBV28; size: -; D: -